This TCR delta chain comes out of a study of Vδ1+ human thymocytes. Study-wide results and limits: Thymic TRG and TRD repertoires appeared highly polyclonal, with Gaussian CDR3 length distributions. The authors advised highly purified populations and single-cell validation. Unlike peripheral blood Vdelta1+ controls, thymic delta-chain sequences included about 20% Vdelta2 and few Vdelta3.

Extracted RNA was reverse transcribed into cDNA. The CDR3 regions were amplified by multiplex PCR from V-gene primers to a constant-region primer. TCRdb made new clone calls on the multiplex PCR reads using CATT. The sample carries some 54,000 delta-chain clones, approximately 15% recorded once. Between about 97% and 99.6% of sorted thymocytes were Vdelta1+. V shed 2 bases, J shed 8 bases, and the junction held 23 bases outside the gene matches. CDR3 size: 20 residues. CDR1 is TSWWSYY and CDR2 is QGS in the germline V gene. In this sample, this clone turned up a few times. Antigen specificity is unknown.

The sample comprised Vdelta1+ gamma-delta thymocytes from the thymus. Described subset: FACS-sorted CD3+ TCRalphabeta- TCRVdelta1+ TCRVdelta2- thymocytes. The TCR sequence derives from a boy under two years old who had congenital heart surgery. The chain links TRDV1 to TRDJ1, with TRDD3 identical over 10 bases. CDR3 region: CALGEGTTRRSGGYRRKLIF. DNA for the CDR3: TGTGCTCTTGGGGAAGGGACTACTCGGCGTAGTGGGGGATACAGGCGCAAACTCATCTTT.